This T cell receptor beta chain originates from a study of T-cell memory formation after mild COVID-19 (dated by TCRdb to the early 2020s). In terms of the full investigation: TCR sequence clusters from the two donors were found to be largely donor specific. Longitudinal TCRalpha and TCRbeta repertoire sequencing tracked T-cell clones expanding and contracting after mild COVID-19 in two donors. The cohort was made up of two young adult volunteers, one female and one male, who were previously healthy.

Ficoll-Paque density gradient centrifugation was used to isolate PBMCs. V and J lose 2 bases and 5 bases, and a span of 10 bases separates them. Reading from cysteine to phenylalanine, the CDR3 counts 13 amino acids. Only the CDR3 DNA is retained, 39 bases long and in frame from the first base. Based on the germline V gene, the CDR1 and CDR2 sequences are SQVTM and ANQGSEA. This clonotype was picked up a small number of times. Which antigen it targets is not known. No quality values exist for individual bases; no much larger clone is one base distant. Instrument on record: Illumina NovaSeq 6000. TCRalpha and TCRbeta cDNA libraries were constructed by 5'RACE with constant-segment primers, with sample barcodes and unique molecular identifiers being introduced. Trizol reagent was used to extract RNA from every sample. Amplification of the libraries took two PCR steps, and the second step added a second sample barcode plus Illumina TruSeq adapters. Sequencing of libraries was performed on an Illumina NovaSeq with 2 x 150 bp paired-end reads. Per the source publication's procedure: With migec v1.2.7, reads were demultiplexed and then collapsed into UMI-guided consensus sequences. Using mixcr v2.1.11, the UMI consensuses were aligned to TRA and TRB V and J templates and assembled into clonotypes. A clonotype was counted as expanded or contracted only when both edgeR and NoisET called the clonotype significant, with the noise models trained on biological replicates. edgeR calls used a false discovery rate-adjusted p below 0.01 and a log2 fold-change threshold of 1. PCA with hierarchical clustering of max-normalized trajectories of the 1000 most abundant clonotypes was used as exploratory dynamics analysis. Each responding clone was given a CD4 or CD8 phenotype based on the CD4+ and CD8+ repertoires, which had been sequenced separately. TCRdb reprocessed the public reads (quality trimming at Q25 with fastp, clone calling with MiXCR) and kept in-frame beta chains. A single entry per CDR3 protein holds the most common genes and DNA from its merged rows. These V and J calls originate from TCRdb's pipeline instead of the authors' own analysis. The sample table lists a few hundred thousand distinct CDR3 sequences, 25% to 30% of them with a count of one. The top ten clonotypes cover approximately 12% of the sample.

On the study overall, not on this receptor specifically: Contracting CD4+ clones were found mainly in CM and EM memory subsets, while CD8+ clones were enriched in EMRA. The detection of some responding clones in pre-infection memory suggests that pre-existing cross-reactive memory T cells joined the SARS-CoV-2 response. The second-wave clones that peaked on day 37 were not confirmed to be SARS-CoV-2 specific. The study included only two mild cases, and larger cohorts that include severe cases with pre-infection samples were judged to be necessary. From day 15 to 85, contracting clones showed balanced CD4/CD8 phenotypes, whereas a second wave of clones that expanded from day 15 to 37 leaned towards CD4+.

The sequence was obtained from an adult woman who had mild COVID-19 (a few samples of this study predate the infection). The sample titles of this study are shuffled in the database, so cell type and time point are left out; the donor was told from shared clones. The chain is made from TRBV29-1 and TRBJ2-4; a confident D gene designation cannot be given. Sequenced: PBMCs or a T cell subset sorted from them (not recorded which). The CDR3 reads as follows: CSVEKPTENIQYF. The bases are TGCAGCGTTGAAAAACCTACAGAAAACATTCAGTACTTC.